The 3 T cell receptor beta chains listed next were all sequenced from one sample in a study of control samples from healthy donors and cancer patients. TCRdb keeps only in-frame clones here, not all; method: immunoSEQ multiplex PCR. The repertoire includes 150,000 or so clones, approximately 86% of them detected once, and 1.7% sits in the top ten. The sample comprised blood. The origin of the receptors is a man younger than 35 in good health.

J is TRBJ2-1 and V is TRBV5-1, with a possible D match to TRBD1 (5 bases). Per the germline V gene, CDR1 is SGHRS and CDR2 is YFSETQ. The CDR3 has 15 residues. Trimming removed 0 bases at V and 2 bases at J, with 9 bases between. CDR3 loop: CASSLAVTAYNEQFF. The CDR3 DNA follows: TGCGCCAGCAGCTTGGCGGTGACAGCCTACAATGAGCAGTTCTTC.

The chain joins TRBV28 to TRBJ2-7; no definite D call. Per germline, CDR1 MDHEN and CDR2 SYDVKM. CDR3 length equals 15 residues. V lost 5 bases and J lost 2, with 16 bases in between. The CDR3 nucleotides read TGTGCCAGCAGTCCGTCGGGTACCCCTCCCTACGAGCAGTACTTC. Amino acids: CASSPSGTPPYEQYF.

The V and J genes are TRBV6-5 and TRBJ1-4; D gene ambiguous. V was trimmed by 5 bases and J by 2 bases, leaving 6 bases between them. Germline CDR1 reads MNHEY; CDR2 reads SVGAGI. This CDR3 region has 13 residues. The CDR3 protein is CASSIGTNEKLFF. The CDR3 DNA follows: TGTGCCAGCAGTATCGGTACTAATGAAAAACTGTTTTTT.